This T cell receptor (beta chain) comes out of a study of shared clonotypes between healthy human individuals. The assay was immunoSEQ multiplex PCR, and TCRdb's table has in-frame clones only and misses some. The sample holds over a million clones; around 95% are singletons and the top ten take roughly 1.1%. CD4+ cell separation produced CD45RA+ naive and CD45RA-negative memory subsets. CDR3 length: 14 residues. The V gene lost 0 bases and the J gene lost 0 bases, with 5 bases spanning the gap. In germline, CDR1 is SGHRS, CDR2 YFSETQ. Comments on this clone: The same CDR3 also results from other DNA sequences found in this sample.

The receptor's source is a young man in good health. Specimen: naive CD4+ T cells sorted from blood. The subset was: CD45RA+ positively selected. The J gene is TRBJ2-3, the V gene TRBV5-1; D ambiguous. The CDR3 loop reads CASSLEQSTDTQYF. The CDR3 nucleotides are TGCGCCAGCAGCTTGGAGCAAAGCACAGATACGCAGTATTTT.